This note documents a single T cell receptor beta chain sequence. The data are from a study of T cell changes during pregnancy in multiple sclerosis. CDR1 is MGHRA and CDR2 is YSYEKL in the germline V gene. This CDR3 has 16 residues. Trimming removed 2 bases from V and 3 bases from J, with 14 bases in between. The assay was immunoSEQ multiplex PCR, and TCRdb's table has in-frame clones only and misses some. Of about 100,000 clones in the sample, 94% were seen once. The gene calls are TRBV4-1 and TRBJ1-5; maybe TRBD1 (5 bases). The sequence came from a female donor with multiple sclerosis, enrolled in a pregnancy study. The material was peripheral blood, obtained before pregnancy. This chain's CDR3 is CASSQPERGINQPQHF. The CDR3, as DNA: TGCGCCAGCAGCCAACCAGAACGGGGGATCAATCAGCCCCAGCATTTT.